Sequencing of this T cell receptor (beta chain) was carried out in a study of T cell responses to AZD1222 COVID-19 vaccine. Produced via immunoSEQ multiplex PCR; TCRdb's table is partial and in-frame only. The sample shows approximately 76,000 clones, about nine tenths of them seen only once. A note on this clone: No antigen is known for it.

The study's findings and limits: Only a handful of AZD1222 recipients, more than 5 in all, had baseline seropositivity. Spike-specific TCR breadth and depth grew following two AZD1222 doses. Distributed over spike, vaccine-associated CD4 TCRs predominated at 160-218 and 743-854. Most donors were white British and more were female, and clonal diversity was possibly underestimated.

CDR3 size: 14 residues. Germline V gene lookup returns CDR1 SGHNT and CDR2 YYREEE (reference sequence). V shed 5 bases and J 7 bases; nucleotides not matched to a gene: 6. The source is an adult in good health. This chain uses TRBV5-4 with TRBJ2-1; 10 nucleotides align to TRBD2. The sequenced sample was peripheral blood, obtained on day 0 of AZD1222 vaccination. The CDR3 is CASRIGLAVNEQFF. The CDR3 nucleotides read TGTGCCAGCAGAATAGGACTAGCGGTAAATGAGCAGTTCTTC.